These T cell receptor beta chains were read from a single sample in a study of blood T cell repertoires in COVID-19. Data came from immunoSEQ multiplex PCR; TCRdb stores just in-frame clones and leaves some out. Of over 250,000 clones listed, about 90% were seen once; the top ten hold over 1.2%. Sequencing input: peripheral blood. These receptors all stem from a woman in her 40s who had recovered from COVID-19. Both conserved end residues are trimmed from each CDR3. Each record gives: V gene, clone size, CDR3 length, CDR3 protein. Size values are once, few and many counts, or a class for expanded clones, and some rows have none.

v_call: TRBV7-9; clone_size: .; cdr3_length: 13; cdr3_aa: ASSQGTGLAYEQY
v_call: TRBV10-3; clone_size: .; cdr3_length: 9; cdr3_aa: AAATGGEQY
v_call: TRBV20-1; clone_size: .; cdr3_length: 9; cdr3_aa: SASPTGMAF
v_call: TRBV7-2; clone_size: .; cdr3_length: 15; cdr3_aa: ASSPGQGRLLNEKLF
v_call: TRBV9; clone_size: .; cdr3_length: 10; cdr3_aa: ASSVGPGGYT
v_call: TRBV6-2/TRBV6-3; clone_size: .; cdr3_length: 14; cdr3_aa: ASSSGLAGVSDTQY
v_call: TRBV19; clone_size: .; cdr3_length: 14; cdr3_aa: ASSIEGAHYYNEQF
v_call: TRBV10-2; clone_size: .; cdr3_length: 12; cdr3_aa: ASSEIRGTYGYT
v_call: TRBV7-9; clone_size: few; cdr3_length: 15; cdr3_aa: ASSHTLAGAGTDTQY
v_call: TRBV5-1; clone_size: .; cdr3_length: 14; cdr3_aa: ASSPFGGRGQETQY
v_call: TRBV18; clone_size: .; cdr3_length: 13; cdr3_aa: ASSPRQGRGNTIY
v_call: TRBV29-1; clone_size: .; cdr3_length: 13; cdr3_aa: SVVGLAGRRNEQF
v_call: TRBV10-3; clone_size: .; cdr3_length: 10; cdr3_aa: ATQGVRTEAF
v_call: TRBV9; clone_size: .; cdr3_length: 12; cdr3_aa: ASSVAATSYEQY
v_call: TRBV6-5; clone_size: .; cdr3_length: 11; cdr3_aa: ASRAQGGNGYT
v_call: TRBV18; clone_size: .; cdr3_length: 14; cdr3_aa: ASSPRPGQGSYEQY
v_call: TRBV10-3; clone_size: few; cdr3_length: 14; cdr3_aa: AISFGQGDSGNTIY
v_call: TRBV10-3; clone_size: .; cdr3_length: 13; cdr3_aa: AISSGTSNTDTQY
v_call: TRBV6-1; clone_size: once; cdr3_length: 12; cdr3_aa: ASSEWGGWKPQH
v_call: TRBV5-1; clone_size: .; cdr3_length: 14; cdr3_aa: ASSLEGQGSGNTIY
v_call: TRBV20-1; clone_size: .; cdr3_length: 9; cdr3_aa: SAGQGSGYT
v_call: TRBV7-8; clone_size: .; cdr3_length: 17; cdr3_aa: ASSRLGDRGLSGANVLT
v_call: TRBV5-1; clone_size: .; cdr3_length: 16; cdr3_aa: ASSPTSDRGHMNTEAF
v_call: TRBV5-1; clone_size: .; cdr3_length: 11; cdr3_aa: ASRAQEQETQY
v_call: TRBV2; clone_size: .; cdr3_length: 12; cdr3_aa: ASRPPGQANTIY
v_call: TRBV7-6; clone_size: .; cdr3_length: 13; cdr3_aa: ASSLEAGFYNEQF
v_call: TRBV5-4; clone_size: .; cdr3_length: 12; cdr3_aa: ASSYSTYTGELF
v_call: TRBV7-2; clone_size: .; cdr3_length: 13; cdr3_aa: ASSPPGGQDQPQH
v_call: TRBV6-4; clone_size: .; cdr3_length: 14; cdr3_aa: ARPTSGGANTGELF
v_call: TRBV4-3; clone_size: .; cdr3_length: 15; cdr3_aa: ASSQENSLSSYNEQF
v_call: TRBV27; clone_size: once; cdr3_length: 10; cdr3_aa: ASKGAPYEQY
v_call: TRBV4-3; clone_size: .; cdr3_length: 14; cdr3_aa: ASSQDSRTGANVLT
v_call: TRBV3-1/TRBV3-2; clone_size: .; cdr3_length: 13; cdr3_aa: ASSFGLAASNEQF
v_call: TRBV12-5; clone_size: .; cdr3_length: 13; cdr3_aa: ASGPAGTGNTEAF
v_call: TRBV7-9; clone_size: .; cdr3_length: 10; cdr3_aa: ASSRLGSEAF
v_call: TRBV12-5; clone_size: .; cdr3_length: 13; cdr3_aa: ASGTGQGRTGELF
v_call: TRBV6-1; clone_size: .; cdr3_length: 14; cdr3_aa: ASSDPTGRRNQPQH
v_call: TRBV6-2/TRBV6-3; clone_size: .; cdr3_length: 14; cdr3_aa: ASSDPPGTGYYEQY
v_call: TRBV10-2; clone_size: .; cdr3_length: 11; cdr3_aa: ASKGQGVDVAF
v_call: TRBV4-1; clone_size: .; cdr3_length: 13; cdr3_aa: ASSRMGQRNTEAF
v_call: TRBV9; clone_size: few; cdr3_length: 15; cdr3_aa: ASSNTATSSYNSPLH
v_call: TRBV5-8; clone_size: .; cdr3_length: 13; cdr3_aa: ASSLVPRDSHEQY
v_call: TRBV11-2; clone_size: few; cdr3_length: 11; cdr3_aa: ASSFRGGAEAF